Sequencing of this TCR beta chain was carried out in a study of radiotherapy plus CTLA-4 blockade in lung cancer. Study information: Objective responses were recorded in around 18% of patients, with disease control recorded in approximately 34%.

The CDR3 covers 13 residues. CDR1 and CDR2 (germline): MDHEN, SYDVKM. Profiled with immunoSEQ multiplex PCR; TCRdb holds only in-frame clones, not every one. Found here are about 50,000 clones, 73% of them singletons; the top ten hold roughly 4%. Of note for this clone: Its specificity is unknown.

Study-wide findings and caveats: Tumor-derived TCR clones expanded in blood after radiotherapy plus ipilimumab. Early blood T cell clone dynamics reportedly forecast response best, with interferon-beta.

The TCR was taken from a human donor with non-small cell lung cancer who had a complete response to radiotherapy plus ipilimumab. The sample in question was peripheral blood, obtained from a patient treated with radiotherapy plus ipilimumab. J is TRBJ2-5 and V is TRBV28, with 7 bases aligning to TRBD2. The DNA end is more similar to TRBJ2-7, so the J call may be wrong. The CDR3 loop is CASIRSGTYEQYF. For the CDR3, the DNA is TGTGCCAGCATCCGGAGCGGGACCTACGAGCAGTACTTC.